This T cell receptor beta chain was identified during a study of blood T cell repertoires in COVID-19. Study overall: T cells, B-cell-depleted T cells, or PBMCs supplied cDNA or gDNA.

Sequencing used immunoSEQ multiplex PCR; TCRdb keeps in-frame clones, though not all of them. The sample includes some 300,000 clones, roughly 84% of them seen just once. Trimming cost V 4 bases and J 0 bases, with 16 bases left between them. The CDR3 spans 16 residues. Looked up from germline, CDR1 is SGHKS and CDR2 is YYEKEE (reference sequence). This TCR was sampled from a woman aged 30 to 39 who had recovered from COVID-19. The V gene is TRBV5-5, the J gene TRBJ1-1, with a possible D match to TRBD1 (6 bases). Material: PBMCs or T cells enriched from blood (not recorded which). The DNA for the CDR3 is TGTGCCAGCAGCGCCCTCTCAGGGGCCATGAACACTGAAGCTTTCTTT. Protein sequence: CASSALSGAMNTEAFF.